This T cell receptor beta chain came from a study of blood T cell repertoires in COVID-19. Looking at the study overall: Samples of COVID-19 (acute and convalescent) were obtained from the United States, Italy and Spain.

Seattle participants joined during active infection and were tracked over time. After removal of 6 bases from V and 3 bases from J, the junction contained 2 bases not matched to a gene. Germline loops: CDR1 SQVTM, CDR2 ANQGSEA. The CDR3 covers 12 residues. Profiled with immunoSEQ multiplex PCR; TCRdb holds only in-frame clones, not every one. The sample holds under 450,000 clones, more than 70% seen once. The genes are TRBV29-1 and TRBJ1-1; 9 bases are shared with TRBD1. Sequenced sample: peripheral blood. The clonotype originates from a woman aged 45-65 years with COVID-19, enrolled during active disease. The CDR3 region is CSVWDRDTEAFF. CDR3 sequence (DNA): TGCAGCGTGTGGGACAGGGACACTGAAGCTTTCTTT.